The 12 T cell receptor beta chains presented below share a single source sample, sequenced in a study of CD8+ T cells in alopecia areata. Reverse transcribed after extraction, RNA yielded cDNA as the sequencing template. The assay was immunoSEQ multiplex PCR, and TCRdb's table has in-frame clones only and misses some. This sample has about 160,000 clones, with more than 45% found just once. Sequencing used CD4+ T cells sorted from blood. The receptors stem from a human donor with alopecia areata.

For this clone: Other nucleotide sequences in the sample specify the same CDR3. This chain joins TRBV2 and TRBJ1-1; TRBD1 is a possible D gene (6 bases). Germline assignment: CDR1 SNHLY and CDR2 FYNNEI. Trimming removed 5 bases from V and 2 bases from J, with 9 bases in between. CDR3 length equals 13 residues. Here the CDR3 DNA reads TGTGCCAGCAGTAAACAGGGAAACACTGAAGCTTTCTTT. Residues: CASSKQGNTEAFF. The variable domain in full, completed from reference TRBV2 and TRBJ1-1, reads EPEVTQTPSHQVTQMGQEVILRCVPISNHLYFYWYRQILGQKVEFLVSFYNNEISEKSEIFDDQFSVERPDGSNFTLKIRSTKLEDSAMYFCASSKQGNTEAFFGQGTRLTVV.

The rearrangement links TRBV29-1 to TRBJ2-3; D is perhaps TRBD1 (5 bases). The length of the CDR3 is 12 residues. The germline gives CDR1 SQVTM, CDR2 ANQGSEA. Trimming left V 6 bases short and J 4 bases short, with 11 bases between. CDR3 DNA: TGCAGCGTCGGCGACAGTGCAGATACGCAGTATTTT. Its translation is CSVGDSADTQYF.

The rearrangement joins TRBV27 to TRBJ2-3; 9 nucleotides line up with TRBD2. Per the germline V gene, CDR1 is MNHEY and CDR2 is SMNVEV (reference sequence). This CDR3 contains 15 residues. V was pared by 3 bases and J by 5 bases, with 6 bases of the junction left unmatched. The CDR3 here is CASSFRGRALDTQYF. The CDR3 DNA reads TGTGCCAGCAGTTTTCGCGGGAGGGCCTTAGATACGCAGTATTTT.

The rearrangement uses TRBV28 and TRBJ2-5, with unresolved D. CDR1 and CDR2 from the germline V gene are MDHEN and SYDVKM. The germline V and J ends were trimmed by 7 bases and 3 bases, with 12 bases remaining between them. The CDR3 totals 13 residues. CDR3 nucleotides: TGTGCCAGCACCACTTCTCCCAAAGAGACCCAGTACTTC. Translating it yields CASTTSPKETQYF.

The chain recombines TRBV29-1 with TRBJ2-5; TRBD2 matches at 8 bases. V dropped 5 bases and J dropped 1; count of bases not matched to a gene: 9. The CDR3 length is 15 residues. Germline loops: CDR1 SQVTM, CDR2 ANQGSEA. The CDR3 here is CSVRYLAGRQETQYF. DNA of the CDR3: TGCAGCGTTCGGTATCTAGCGGGCCGCCAAGAGACCCAGTACTTC. The variable domain in full, with the rest retrieved from reference TRBV29-1 and TRBJ2-5, is SAVISQKPSRDICQRGTSLTIQCQVDSQVTMMFWYRQQPGQSLTLIATANQGSEATYESGFVIDKFPISRPNLTFSTLTVSNMSPEDSSIYLCSVRYLAGRQETQYFGPGTRLLVL.

CDR3 in DNA: TGTGCCAGCTCACCAGTGGCAGGGACCTACGAGCAGTACTTC. Protein: CASSPVAGTYEQYF. V usage is TRBV18 and J usage is TRBJ2-7; a weak D match, TRBD1 (5 bases). Trimming stripped 2 bases from V and 2 bases from J, with 10 bases between. Germline lookup yields CDR1 KGHSH and CDR2 LQKENI. There are 14 residues in the CDR3.

The gene calls are TRBV7-9 and TRBJ2-1; the D gene is possibly TRBD1 (6 bases). The V end was cut by 9 bases, the J end by 7 bases, with 10 bases between. Germline assignment: CDR1 SEHNR and CDR2 FQNEAQ (reference sequence). There are 11 residues in the CDR3. The chain's CDR3 is CASKTGNEQFF. Written as DNA, the CDR3 is TGTGCCAGTAAAACAGGGAATGAGCAGTTCTTC.

This clone was detected a few times. The V gene is TRBV7-9, the J gene TRBJ1-1; no reliable D call. In germline, CDR1 is SEHNR, CDR2 FQNEAQ (reference sequence). V lost 1 base and J lost 2, with 8 bases in between. CDR3 length: 14 residues. The CDR3 is CASSLGQINTEAFF. The CDR3 region has the DNA TGTGCCAGCAGCTTAGGGCAGATCAACACTGAAGCTTTCTTT.

The chain has TRBV19 and TRBJ2-2; a weak D match, TRBD1 (5 bases). The CDR3 is made up of 13 amino acids. Trimming took off 4 bases at V and 5 bases at J, with 8 bases between the two ends. Germline V gene sequence: CDR1 LNHDA, CDR2 SQIVND (reference sequence). The CDR3 is CASSTQATGELFF. CDR3 nucleotide sequence: TGTGCCAGTAGTACACAGGCGACCGGGGAGCTGTTTTTT.

A single count supports this clone. CDR3 in amino acids: CASSLTGTYEQYF. The CDR3 DNA sequence: TGTGCCAGCAGTTTAACCGGGACCTACGAGCAGTACTTC. The genes are TRBV27 and TRBJ2-7, with D tentatively TRBD2 (5 bases). The CDR3 contains 13 residues. With 2 bases removed from V and 2 bases from J, the gap between germline ends came to 7 bases. CDR1 is MNHEY, CDR2 SMNVEV, per germline (reference sequence).

The chain uses TRBV5-1 and TRBJ2-5; TRBD2 aligns across 11 bases. With V trimmed by 2 bases and J by 3 bases, 3 bases remained unmatched. The CDR3 has 15 residues. Per germline, CDR1 SGHRS and CDR2 YFSETQ. CDR3 residues: CASSLSLAGEETQYF. The CDR3 DNA is TGCGCCAGCAGCTTATCACTAGCGGGAGAAGAGACCCAGTACTTC.

The chain carries TRBV4-2 and TRBJ1-1, with D perhaps TRBD1 (5 bases). This CDR3 comprises 17 residues. Germline CDR1 reads LGHNA; CDR2 reads YNFKEQ. Trimming took off 0 bases at V and 6 bases at J, with 20 bases between the two ends. The CDR3 loop reads CASSQEGMGVGSPEAFF. For the CDR3, the DNA is TGTGCCAGCAGCCAAGAGGGGATGGGGGTGGGGTCCCCTGAAGCTTTCTTT.